This T cell receptor (beta chain) is drawn from a study of shared clonotypes between healthy human individuals. Study findings and constraints: Donor clonotype sharing was expected to depend on sequencing depth.

Sequencing used immunoSEQ multiplex PCR; TCRdb keeps in-frame clones, though not all of them. The table lists roughly 500,000 clones, around 95% of them singletons. A note on this clone: Its target is not known.

The TCR was taken from a young woman in good health. Sequences were obtained from naive CD4+ T cells sorted from blood. As to subset: CD45RA+ positively selected.

CDR3 nucleotide sequence: TGTGCCAGCTCACCACCGGCGGAGTCGGAGCAGTACTTC. Translating gives CASSPPAESEQYF. The chain joins TRBV18 to TRBJ2-7; unclear D gene. Germline CDR1 KGHSH, CDR2 LQKENI. There are 13 residues in the CDR3. Trimming took off 0 bases at V and 7 bases at J, with 10 bases between the two ends. Full variable domain (rest looked up from reference TRBV18 and TRBJ2-7): NAGVMQNPRHLVRRRGQEARLRCSPMKGHSHVYWYRQLPEEGLKFMVYLQKENIIDESGMPKERFSAEFPKEGPSILRIQQVVRGDSAAYFCASSPPAESEQYFGPGTRLTVT.